This TCR beta chain was observed in a study of T cell repertoires in cytomegalovirus infection. In the study overall: It was the public TCR beta signatures that indicated both CMV infection and matching HLA type.

This CDR3 contains 15 residues. Germline V gene sequence: CDR1 MGHDK, CDR2 SYGVNS. Trimming at V came to 3 bases and at J to 1 base, leaving 1 base not matched to a gene. A single record per CDR3 protein comes from TCRdb applying MiXCR to the reads. The table shows 290,000 or so distinct CDR3 sequences, with roughly 24% occurring only once. This clonotype was observed a few times. Its antigen is unknown. The study, taken as a whole, reports: Adding up the frequency of public TCR beta families identified people who carried CMV plus the relevant HLA.

The sequence was collected from a human donor in good health (CMV status not recorded). Some clones in this sample may be carry-over from other donors' samples. This chain connects TRBV25-1 to TRBJ2-7; 12 nucleotides agree with TRBD2. Source material: PBMCs. The CDR3 loop reads CASSETSGGSYEQYF. The CDR3 bases are TGTGCCAGCAGTGAGACTAGCGGGGGATCCTACGAGCAGTACTTC.